The clone carrying this T cell receptor (beta chain) has only one observation. Its cognate antigen is unknown. J gave up 5 bases and V 4 bases, and 6 bases lay outside the gene matches. This CDR3 has 14 residues. Germline V gene sequence: CDR1 MNHNS, CDR2 SASEGT. Single viable CD3+CD4+CD8-CD45RO+ cells were sorted as the memory CD4+ T cells. Serum IgG to CMV pp150, pp28, p38 and p52 defined serostatus. The repertoire was sequenced with immunoSEQ multiplex PCR; TCRdb's copy has only in-frame clones and lacks some. The sample records roughly 50,000 clones, roughly 73% being singletons. This sample was included in a study of memory CD4+ T cells and cytomegalovirus serostatus. Turning to the study itself: Healthy Belgian adult donors included roughly nine CMV-positive and about two dozen CMV-negative people. Whole-study results and caveats: Suggested: most of the CMV-linked TCR signature lies in CD4+ memory cells.

The sequenced sample was memory CD4+ T cells from blood. This receptor was taken from an adult in good health and CMV-seronegative. V gene TRBV6-1 combines with J gene TRBJ2-5; TRBD2 matches 8 bases. CDR3 sequence reads: CASSVQRGGETQYF. The CDR3 nucleotides are TGTGCCAGCAGTGTTCAACGGGGGGGGGAGACCCAGTACTTC.